The clone carrying this TCR beta chain was seen at least ten times. Its antigen remains unidentified. This sample was included in a study of neurological immune-mediated disorders. TCRdb reprocessed the 5' RACE reads with MiXCR, giving one entry per CDR3 protein. The table shows around 29,000 distinct CDR3 sequences, with approximately 5% occurring only once. V was clipped by 3 bases and J by 4 bases; unmatched bases: 5. Germline V gene sequence: CDR1 SEHNR, CDR2 FQNEAQ (reference sequence). The CDR3 totals 15 residues. Study-wide findings and caveats: No CDR3 amino acid sequences were shared by expanded clones across subjects, suggesting private repertoires in all groups.

Sorted libraries were derived from 800,000 to 1,000,000 CD4+ or CD8+ T cells. The specimen was CD4+ T cells from blood. This chain joins TRBV7-9 and TRBJ2-3, with 9 bases aligning to TRBD1. The TCR sequence derives from a woman in her forties or fifties in good health. In nucleotides, the CDR3 is TGTGCCAGCAGCTTTCAGACAGGGGGGGCAGATACGCAGTATTTT. This encodes CASSFQTGGADTQYF.